These 13 T cell receptor beta chains came from one sample sequenced in a study of cytomegalovirus exposure and HLA in healthy donors. PCR employed 60 Vbeta and 13 Jbeta primers. Profiled with immunoSEQ multiplex PCR; TCRdb holds only in-frame clones, not every one. This table has 150,000 or so clones, about 82% appearing once. Material for sequencing was PBMCs. These receptors came from a woman aged 50 to 65 in good health and CMV-seropositive.

The chain employs TRBV7-2 and TRBJ1-4; D is undetermined. Per the germline V gene, CDR1 is SGHTA and CDR2 is FQGNSA. V dropped 0 bases and J dropped 5 bases, with 13 bases sitting between them. The CDR3 loop spans 16 amino acids. In nucleotides, the CDR3 is TGTGCCAGCAGCTTAGCGCGGTTCGAGAGGAATGAAAAACTGTTTTTT. Translating gives CASSLARFERNEKLFF.

In this sample, this clone turned up a few times. The CDR3 spells CASSLTMTGSSGNTIYF. For the CDR3, the DNA is TGTGCCAGCAGCTTAACGATGACAGGGAGCTCTGGAAACACCATATATTTT. This chain joins TRBV7-2 and TRBJ1-3; 7 positions match TRBD1. The CDR3 totals 17 residues. J was trimmed by 0 bases and V by 2 bases; bases with no gene match: 7. The V gene's germline CDR1 is SGHTA and CDR2 FQGNSA.

The chain carries TRBV7-9 and TRBJ1-1; maybe TRBD1 (6 bases). The CDR3 has 18 amino acids. With 1 base removed from V and 4 bases from J, the gap between germline ends came to 22 bases. CDR1 and CDR2 (germline): SEHNR, FQNEAQ (reference sequence). CDR3 sequence: CASSLVGGARPRVTEAFF. The DNA for the CDR3 is TGTGCCAGCAGCTTAGTTGGGGGGGCGCGCCCTAGGGTCACTGAAGCTTTCTTT. The entire variable domain, with the rest obtained from reference TRBV7-9 and TRBJ1-1, is as follows: DTGVSQNPRHKITKRGQNVTFRCDPISEHNRLYWYRQTLGQGPEFLTYFQNEAQLEKSRLLSDRFSAERPKGSFSTLEIQRTEQGDSAMYLCASSLVGGARPRVTEAFFGQGTRLTVV.

The gene calls are TRBV7-2 and TRBJ2-5, with a possible D match to TRBD2 (5 bases). The CDR3 contains 16 residues. Trimming removed 2 bases at V and 5 bases at J, with 18 bases between. Germline CDR1 is SGHTA and CDR2 is FQGNSA. The CDR3: CASSLSGGYLAETQYF. DNA of the CDR3: TGTGCCAGCAGCTTATCGGGCGGGTATCTCGCGGAGACCCAGTACTTC.

In DNA form, the CDR3 reads TGCGCCAGCAGCTCGGACAGGGTAGGCTACGAGCAGTACTTC. It yields the protein CASSSDRVGYEQYF. This chain uses TRBV5-1 with TRBJ2-7, with 8 bases aligning to TRBD1. Germline V gene sequence: CDR1 SGHRS, CDR2 YFSETQ. This CDR3 comprises 14 residues. V shed 3 bases and J 3 bases; nucleotides not matched to a gene: 5.

The chain combines TRBV9 with TRBJ1-1; D may be TRBD1 (6 bases). CDR3 size: 18 residues. CDR1 SGDLS and CDR2 YYNGEE come from the germline V gene. Trimming took 3 bases from V and 3 from J, leaving 24 bases between them. The CDR3 DNA reads as TGTGCCAGCAGCGCCGACCCAGCAAGCTCGGGGGGCGACACTGAAGCTTTCTTT. Encoded protein: CASSADPASSGGDTEAFF.

This clone occurred once. The chain joins TRBV5-6 to TRBJ2-7; D is possibly TRBD1 (6 bases). Germline V gene data show CDR1 as SGHDT and CDR2 as YYEEEE. The CDR3 consists of 14 residues. Trimming left V 2 bases short and J 4 bases short, with 13 bases between. The CDR3 DNA follows: TGTGCCAGCAGCTTAGGACAGCGTGGATACGAGCAGTACTTC. Encoded protein: CASSLGQRGYEQYF.

This rearrangement joins TRBV6-8 to TRBJ2-1, with 8 bases that match TRBD2. This CDR3 has 17 amino acids. From germline, CDR1 is MNHGY and CDR2 SAAAGT. V was pared by 2 bases and J by 5 bases, with 11 bases of the junction left unmatched. The CDR3 is CASSYVGRGGPDNEQFF. CDR3 coding DNA: TGTGCCAGCAGTTACGTTGGACGGGGGGGCCCCGACAATGAGCAGTTCTTC.

The chain joins TRBV11-2 to TRBJ2-1, with a tentative D call TRBD2 (7 bases). Germline CDR1 reads SGHAT; CDR2 reads FQNNGV. V dropped 8 bases and J dropped 5 bases, with 16 bases sitting between them. The CDR3 is 14 amino acids. Here the CDR3 DNA reads TGTGCCAGCGGATGGGGGAGGGGGGACAATGAGCAGTTCTTC. Encoded protein: CASGWGRGDNEQFF.

The rearrangement joins TRBV7-2 to TRBJ2-7; D might be TRBD2 (6 bases). The V end was cut by 8 bases, the J end by 3 bases, with 20 bases between. This CDR3 region has 15 residues. Germline V gives CDR1 SGHTA, CDR2 FQGNSA. In DNA form, the CDR3 reads TGTGCCAGCGCACCCACGGGGGTAAGGTTCTACGAGCAGTACTTC. Translated: CASAPTGVRFYEQYF. The variable domain in full, with the rest retrieved from reference TRBV7-2 and TRBJ2-7, is GAGVSQSPSNKVTEKGKDVELRCDPISGHTALYWYRQSLGQGLEFLIYFQGNSAPDKSGLPSDRFSAERTGGSVSTLTIQRTQQEDSAVYLCASAPTGVRFYEQYFGPGTRLTVT.

The chain combines TRBV19 with TRBJ2-6; D unresolved. This CDR3 has 14 amino acids. Trimming took 5 bases from V and 0 from J, leaving 5 bases between them. Germline CDR1 is LNHDA and CDR2 is SQIVND (reference sequence). The CDR3 bases are TGTGCCAGTAGTGACAACTCTGGGGCCAACGTCCTGACTTTC. Protein sequence: CASSDNSGANVLTF.

The V call is TRBV28, the J call TRBJ1-2; D unclear. Germline V gene data show CDR1 as MDHEN and CDR2 as SYDVKM. The CDR3 is 12 residues long. Trimming left V 2 bases short and J 4 bases short, with 5 bases between. The CDR3: CASSLEFYGYTF. The CDR3 DNA is TGTGCCAGCAGTTTAGAGTTCTATGGCTACACCTTC.

This rearrangement joins TRBV7-3 to TRBJ2-1; D gene uncertain. The CDR3 runs to 14 residues. The germline V and J ends were trimmed by 2 bases and 5 bases, with 10 bases remaining between them. Germline V gene sequence: CDR1 SGHTA, CDR2 FQGTGA. The CDR3 DNA is TGTGCCAGCAGCTTATCGTCCTTCGACAATGAGCAGTTCTTC. Translating gives CASSLSSFDNEQFF.